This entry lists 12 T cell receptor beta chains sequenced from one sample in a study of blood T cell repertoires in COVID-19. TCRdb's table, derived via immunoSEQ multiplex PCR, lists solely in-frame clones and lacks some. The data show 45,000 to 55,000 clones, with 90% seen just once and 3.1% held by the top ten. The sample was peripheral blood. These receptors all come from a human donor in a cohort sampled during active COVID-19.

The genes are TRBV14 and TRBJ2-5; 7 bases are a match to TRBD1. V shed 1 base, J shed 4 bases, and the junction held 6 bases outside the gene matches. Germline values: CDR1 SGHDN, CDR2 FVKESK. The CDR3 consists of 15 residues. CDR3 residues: CASSQVWGQIETQYF. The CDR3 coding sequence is TGTGCCAGCAGCCAAGTCTGGGGACAGATAGAGACCCAGTACTTC. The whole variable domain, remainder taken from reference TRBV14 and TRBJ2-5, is EAGVTQFPSHSVIEKGQTVTLRCDPISGHDNLYWYRRVMGKEIKFLLHFVKESKQDESGMPNNRFLAERTGGTYSTLKVQPAELEDSGVYFCASSQVWGQIETQYFGPGTRLLVL.

DNA of the CDR3: TGTGCCAGCACTCCTCCGGTTAGCACAGATACGCAGTATTTT. Protein product: CASTPPVSTDTQYF. This sequence joins TRBV3-1 (or the pseudogene TRBV3-2) and TRBJ2-3; D not resolved. This CDR3 spans 14 amino acids. Trimming shortened V by 7 bases and J by 0 bases, and 11 bases separated the two germline ends. Germline assignment: CDR1 LGHDT and CDR2 YNNKEL (reference sequence).

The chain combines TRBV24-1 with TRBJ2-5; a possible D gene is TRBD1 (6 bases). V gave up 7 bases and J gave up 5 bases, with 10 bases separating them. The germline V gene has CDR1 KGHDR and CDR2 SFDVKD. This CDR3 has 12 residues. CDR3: CATRQGWETQYF. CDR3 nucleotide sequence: TGTGCCACCAGACAGGGTTGGGAGACCCAGTACTTC.

CDR3 residues: CASSPGQGREETQYF. The CDR3 DNA follows: TGTGCCAGCAGCCCCGGACAGGGGAGGGAAGAGACCCAGTACTTC. This chain joins TRBV11-2 and TRBJ2-5; TRBD1 aligns across 9 bases. Trimming at V came to 5 bases and at J to 3 bases, leaving 7 bases not matched to a gene. Germline V gene lookup returns CDR1 SGHAT and CDR2 FQNNGV. The CDR3 is 15 residues long. Looking up the rest from reference TRBV11-2 and TRBJ2-5 gives the full variable domain: EAGVAQSPRYKIIEKRQSVAFWCNPISGHATLYWYQQILGQGPKLLIQFQNNGVVDDSQLPKDRFSAERLKGVDSTLKIQPAKLEDSAVYLCASSPGQGREETQYFGPGTRLLVL.

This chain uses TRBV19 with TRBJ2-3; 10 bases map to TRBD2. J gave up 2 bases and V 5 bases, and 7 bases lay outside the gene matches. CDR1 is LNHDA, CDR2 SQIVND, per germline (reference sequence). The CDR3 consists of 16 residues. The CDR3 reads CASSAQLAGFTDTQYF. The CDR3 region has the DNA TGTGCCAGTAGTGCCCAACTAGCGGGATTCACAGATACGCAGTATTTT.

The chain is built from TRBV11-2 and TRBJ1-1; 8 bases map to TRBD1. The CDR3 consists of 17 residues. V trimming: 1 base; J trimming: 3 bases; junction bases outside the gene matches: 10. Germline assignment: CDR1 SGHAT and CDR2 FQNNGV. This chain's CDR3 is CASSLGRGRKGDTEAFF. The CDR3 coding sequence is TGTGCCAGCAGCTTAGGCAGGGGGCGAAAGGGGGACACTGAAGCTTTCTTT.

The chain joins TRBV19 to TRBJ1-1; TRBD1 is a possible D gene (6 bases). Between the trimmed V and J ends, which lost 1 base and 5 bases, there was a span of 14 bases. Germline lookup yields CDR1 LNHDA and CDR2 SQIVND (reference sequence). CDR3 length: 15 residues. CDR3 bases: TGTGCCAGTAGTATAGGGCCGGACAGTGGAACTGAAGCTTTCTTT. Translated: CASSIGPDSGTEAFF.

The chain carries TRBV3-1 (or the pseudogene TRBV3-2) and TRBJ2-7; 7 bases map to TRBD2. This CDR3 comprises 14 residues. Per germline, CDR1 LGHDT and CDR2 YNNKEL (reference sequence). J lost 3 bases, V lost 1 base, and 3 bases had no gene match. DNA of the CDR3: TGTGCCAGCAGCCAAGCGGGACTACACTACGAGCAGTACTTC. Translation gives CASSQAGLHYEQYF.

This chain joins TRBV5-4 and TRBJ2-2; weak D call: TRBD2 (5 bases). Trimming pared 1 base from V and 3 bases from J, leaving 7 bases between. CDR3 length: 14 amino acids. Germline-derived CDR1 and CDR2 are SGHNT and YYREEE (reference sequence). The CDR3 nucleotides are TGTGCCAGCAGCTTGCGCGGGCACACCGGGGAGCTGTTTTTT. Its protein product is CASSLRGHTGELFF. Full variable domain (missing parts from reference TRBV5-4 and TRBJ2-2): ETGVTQSPTHLIKTRGQQVTLRCSSQSGHNTVSWYQQALGQGPQFIFQYYREEENGRGNFPPRFSGLQFPNYSSELNVNALELDDSALYLCASSLRGHTGELFFGEGSRLTVL.

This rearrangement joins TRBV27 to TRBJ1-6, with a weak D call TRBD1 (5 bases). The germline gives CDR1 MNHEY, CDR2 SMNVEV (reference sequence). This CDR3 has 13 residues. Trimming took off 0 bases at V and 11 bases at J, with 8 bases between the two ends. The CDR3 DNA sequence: TGTGCCAGCAGTTTATCACCAGGGACACCCCTCCACTTT. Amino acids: CASSLSPGTPLHF.

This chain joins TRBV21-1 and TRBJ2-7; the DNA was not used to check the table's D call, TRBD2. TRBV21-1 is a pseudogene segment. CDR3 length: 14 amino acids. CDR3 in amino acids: CASSKRGFWYEQYF. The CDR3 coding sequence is TGTGCCAGCAGCAAACGGGGTTTTTGGTACGAGCAGTACTTC.

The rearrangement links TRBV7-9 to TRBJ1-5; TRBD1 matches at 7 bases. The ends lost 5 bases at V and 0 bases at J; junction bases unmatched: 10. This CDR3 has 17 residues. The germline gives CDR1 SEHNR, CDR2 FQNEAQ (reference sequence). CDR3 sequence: CASSVSGTAYSNQPQHF. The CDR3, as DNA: TGTGCCAGCAGCGTTAGCGGGACAGCTTATAGCAATCAGCCCCAGCATTTT.